Listed below are T cell receptor beta chains from one sample, sequenced in a study of shared clonotypes between healthy human individuals. Assay used: immunoSEQ multiplex PCR; TCRdb lists only in-frame clones, some missing. The table records about 2.3 million clones, 80% to 95% of them present only once. The specimen sequenced was naive CD4+ T cells from PBMCs. The receptors were sampled from a man between 18 and 29 years old in good health. Some clones in this sample may be carry-over from other donors' samples. Each CDR3 is given with its conserved first and last residue. A D gene is named only where the DNA matches it firmly. Size tells how often a clone was seen (once, few, many) or the class of an expanded clone, and some rows leave it out.

v_gene: TRBV4-2; abundance: -; j_gene: TRBJ1-2; d_gene: TRBD1; CDR3nt: TGTGCCAGCAGCCGCACTTCGCGGGACAGGGGTAGGGGAAACTATGGCTACACCTTC; CDR3aa: CASSRTSRDRGRGNYGYTF
v_gene: TRBV29-1; abundance: -; j_gene: TRBJ1-1; d_gene: -; CDR3nt: TGCAGCGTCGCAGGGGCCGTCGTCACTGAAGCTTTCTTT; CDR3aa: CSVAGAVVTEAFF
v_gene: TRBV11-2; abundance: -; j_gene: TRBJ2-7; d_gene: TRBD2; CDR3nt: TGTGCCAGCAGCTTTACTAGCGGGAGTACCTACGAGCAGTACTTC; CDR3aa: CASSFTSGSTYEQYF
v_gene: TRBV5-6; abundance: -; j_gene: TRBJ1-1; d_gene: -; CDR3nt: TGTGCCAGCAGCTTGGGACAGAGAGTAAACACTGAAGCTTTCTTT; CDR3aa: CASSLGQRVNTEAFF
v_gene: TRBV7-9; abundance: -; j_gene: TRBJ2-7; d_gene: -; CDR3nt: TGTGCCAGCAGCTCAGGACCCCGGGGATCCTACGAGCAGTACTTC; CDR3aa: CASSSGPRGSYEQYF
v_gene: TRBV28; abundance: -; j_gene: TRBJ2-7; d_gene: -; CDR3nt: TGTGCCAGCAGTTTATCTGTCGCGACAGCCTACGAGCAGTACTTC; CDR3aa: CASSLSVATAYEQYF
v_gene: TRBV19; abundance: -; j_gene: TRBJ2-3; d_gene: -; CDR3nt: TGTGCCAGTAGCTCCCGACTACTTACTAGCACAGATACGCAGTATTTT; CDR3aa: CASSSRLLTSTDTQYF
v_gene: TRBV27; abundance: few; j_gene: TRBJ1-5; d_gene: -; CDR3nt: TGTGCCAGCAGTTCGGTAACAGGGTGGGGTCAGCCCCAGCATTTT; CDR3aa: CASSSVTGWGQPQHF
v_gene: TRBV28; abundance: once; j_gene: TRBJ1-1; d_gene: -; CDR3nt: TGTGCCAGCAGTCCCCAATCGGGGGTCGGGACTGAAGCTTTCTTT; CDR3aa: CASSPQSGVGTEAFF
v_gene: TRBV5-1; abundance: once; j_gene: TRBJ2-2; d_gene: -; CDR3nt: TGCGCCAGCAGACAGGGTTCAAACACCGGGGAGCTGTTTTTT; CDR3aa: CASRQGSNTGELFF
v_gene: TRBV30; abundance: -; j_gene: TRBJ1-4; d_gene: -; CDR3nt: TGTGCCTGGAGGGCCACAGGGTGGTATGAAAAACTGTTTTTT; CDR3aa: CAWRATGWYEKLFF
v_gene: TRBV5-1; abundance: -; j_gene: TRBJ1-1; d_gene: -; CDR3nt: TGCGCCAGCAAAGGTCAGGGGATGAACACTGAAGCTTTCTTT; CDR3aa: CASKGQGMNTEAFF
v_gene: TRBV5-1; abundance: once; j_gene: TRBJ1-2; d_gene: -; CDR3nt: TGCGCCAGCGGCACCCCGGAGGGGGACGGCTACACCTTC; CDR3aa: CASGTPEGDGYTF
v_gene: TRBV25-1; abundance: -; j_gene: TRBJ2-7; d_gene: -; CDR3nt: TGTGCCAGCAGCCCTCGGACGGAATCCTACGAGCAGTACTTC; CDR3aa: CASSPRTESYEQYF
v_gene: TRBV9; abundance: -; j_gene: TRBJ2-7; d_gene: TRBD2; CDR3nt: TGTGCCAGCAGCGAGGGACTAGCGGGGACGGGGGACGAGCAGTACTTC; CDR3aa: CASSEGLAGTGDEQYF
v_gene: TRBV10-3; abundance: -; j_gene: TRBJ1-1; d_gene: TRBD1; CDR3nt: TGTGCCATCAGCCGGGACAGGGGAAACACTGAAGCTTTCTTT; CDR3aa: CAISRDRGNTEAFF
v_gene: TRBV5-8; abundance: -; j_gene: TRBJ2-7; d_gene: -; CDR3nt: TGTGCCAGCAGCTTTGGGGCTCTCGGTGGCGAGCAGTACTTC; CDR3aa: CASSFGALGGEQYF
v_gene: TRBV28; abundance: -; j_gene: TRBJ1-4; d_gene: -; CDR3nt: TGTGCCAGCAGTTTCAGGGAACGGGTCCACGAAAAACTGTTTTTT; CDR3aa: CASSFRERVHEKLFF
v_gene: TRBV18; abundance: -; j_gene: TRBJ1-1; d_gene: TRBD1; CDR3nt: TGTGCCAGCTCACAGATCTCGGGACAGGCAAACACTGAAGCTTTCTTT; CDR3aa: CASSQISGQANTEAFF
v_gene: TRBV11-3; abundance: -; j_gene: TRBJ2-5; d_gene: TRBD1; CDR3nt: TGTGCCAGCAGCTTAGGGGACAGGGTAGCCGAAGAGACCCAGTACTTC; CDR3aa: CASSLGDRVAEETQYF
v_gene: TRBV7-3; abundance: -; j_gene: TRBJ2-5; d_gene: -; CDR3nt: TGTGCCAGCAGCTCCCCCCGGGACTCAGAGACCCAGTACTTC; CDR3aa: CASSSPRDSETQYF
v_gene: TRBV5-1; abundance: -; j_gene: TRBJ2-2; d_gene: -; CDR3nt: TGCGCCAGCAGCTTGGATCCCTCCATGGGATCGGGGGAGCTGTTTTTT; CDR3aa: CASSLDPSMGSGELFF
v_gene: TRBV7-3; abundance: -; j_gene: TRBJ1-4; d_gene: -; CDR3nt: TGTGCCAGCAGCTTAGTAATAGGCGAAAAACTGTTTTTT; CDR3aa: CASSLVIGEKLFF
v_gene: TRBV7-9; abundance: once; j_gene: TRBJ2-1; d_gene: -; CDR3nt: TGTGCCAGCAGCCCCGCGCCAGGGAGGTTGGGGAGTGAGCAGTTCTTC; CDR3aa: CASSPAPGRLGSEQFF
v_gene: TRBV27; abundance: few; j_gene: TRBJ2-5; d_gene: -; CDR3nt: TGTGCCAGCAGTTTCCAAGAGACCCAGTACTTC; CDR3aa: CASSFQETQYF
v_gene: TRBV6-4; abundance: -; j_gene: TRBJ2-4; d_gene: TRBD1; CDR3nt: TGTGCTATCCCGAGACAGGGACGAAATCTAGCCAAAAACATTCAGTACTTC; CDR3aa: CAIPRQGRNLAKNIQYF
v_gene: TRBV4-3; abundance: -; j_gene: TRBJ2-7; d_gene: TRBD1; CDR3nt: TGCGCCAGCAGCCGAGACAGGGGTAGGTACGAGCAGTACTTC; CDR3aa: CASSRDRGRYEQYF
v_gene: TRBV5-1; abundance: -; j_gene: TRBJ1-2; d_gene: -; CDR3nt: TGCGCCAGCAGCGGTGACAGGTATGGCTACACCTTC; CDR3aa: CASSGDRYGYTF
v_gene: TRBV5-1; abundance: -; j_gene: TRBJ2-3; d_gene: TRBD1; CDR3nt: TGCGCCAGCAGCGCCGAGGGACAGGCCGGCGAAACGCAGTATTTT; CDR3aa: CASSAEGQAGETQYF
v_gene: TRBV9; abundance: -; j_gene: TRBJ1-1; d_gene: -; CDR3nt: TGTGCCAGCAGCCCCTCCCCAGCTCCGAACACTGAAGCTTTCTTT; CDR3aa: CASSPSPAPNTEAFF
v_gene: TRBV4-2; abundance: -; j_gene: TRBJ1-2; d_gene: TRBD1; CDR3nt: TGTGCCAGCAGCCAAGATGGGACAGGGGGGAATATCGGCTACACCTTC; CDR3aa: CASSQDGTGGNIGYTF
v_gene: TRBV5-1; abundance: -; j_gene: TRBJ2-1; d_gene: -; CDR3nt: TGCGCCAGCAGCCTCTTCGATGAGCAGTTCTTC; CDR3aa: CASSLFDEQFF
v_gene: TRBV6-5; abundance: -; j_gene: TRBJ2-7; d_gene: TRBD2; CDR3nt: TGTGCCAGCAGGCCTAGCGGGATCCCCGAGCAGTACTTC; CDR3aa: CASRPSGIPEQYF
v_gene: TRBV6-5; abundance: -; j_gene: TRBJ1-1; d_gene: TRBD1; CDR3nt: TGTGCCAGCAGTCCCTTACAGGGGGTGAACACTGAAGCTTTCTTT; CDR3aa: CASSPLQGVNTEAFF
v_gene: TRBV5-4; abundance: -; j_gene: TRBJ2-5; d_gene: -; CDR3nt: TGTGCCAGCAGCCCCCGCCTCCAAGAGACCCAGTACTTC; CDR3aa: CASSPRLQETQYF
v_gene: TRBV5-1; abundance: -; j_gene: TRBJ2-4; d_gene: -; CDR3nt: TGCGCCAGCAGCTTGGTGTTAGAGGGGGGCACCAAAAACATTCAGTACTTC; CDR3aa: CASSLVLEGGTKNIQYF
v_gene: TRBV7-3; abundance: -; j_gene: TRBJ2-5; d_gene: -; CDR3nt: TGTGCCAGCAGCGGAGCGGTGAGGTACCAAGAGACCCAGTACTTC; CDR3aa: CASSGAVRYQETQYF
v_gene: TRBV9; abundance: once; j_gene: TRBJ2-7; d_gene: -; CDR3nt: TGTGCCAGCAGCTTCCGGGACCCCTCCTACGAGCAGTACTTC; CDR3aa: CASSFRDPSYEQYF
v_gene: TRBV27; abundance: -; j_gene: TRBJ2-2; d_gene: TRBD2; CDR3nt: TGTGCCAGCAGTGGACTAGCGGGAGGTATGGGTCCCGGGGAGCTGTTTTTT; CDR3aa: CASSGLAGGMGPGELFF
v_gene: TRBV28; abundance: few; j_gene: TRBJ1-2; d_gene: TRBD1; CDR3nt: TGTGCCAGCAGATCCCCAGGGGGTGACTATGGCTACACCTTC; CDR3aa: CASRSPGGDYGYTF
v_gene: TRBV14; abundance: -; j_gene: TRBJ2-7; d_gene: -; CDR3nt: TGTGCCAGCAGCCAAGACCTCGCCAGGGAAGTTCCGTGGCAGTACTTC; CDR3aa: CASSQDLAREVPWQYF
v_gene: TRBV19; abundance: -; j_gene: TRBJ1-5; d_gene: TRBD1; CDR3nt: TGTGCTAGTCGGGTCCAGGGGGCGATCAGCAATCAGCCCCAGCATTTT; CDR3aa: CASRVQGAISNQPQHF
v_gene: TRBV28; abundance: -; j_gene: TRBJ1-1; d_gene: -; CDR3nt: TGTGCCAGCAGTGCCGGGACCGAGAACACTGAAGCTTTCTTT; CDR3aa: CASSAGTENTEAFF
v_gene: TRBV7-9; abundance: -; j_gene: TRBJ2-1; d_gene: -; CDR3nt: TGTGCCAGCAGCTTGGTAGCGGCATACAATGAGCAGTTCTTC; CDR3aa: CASSLVAAYNEQFF
v_gene: TRBV18; abundance: -; j_gene: TRBJ2-4; d_gene: -; CDR3nt: TGTGCCAGCTCACCACCCTCCTCATTAGCCAAAAACATTCAGTACTTC; CDR3aa: CASSPPSSLAKNIQYF
v_gene: TRBV6-7; abundance: -; j_gene: TRBJ2-1; d_gene: TRBD2; CDR3nt: TGTGCCAGCAGTAGGGGGACTAGCGGAAGAGGCTCCTACAATGAGCAGTTCTTC; CDR3aa: CASSRGTSGRGSYNEQFF
v_gene: TRBV5-1; abundance: -; j_gene: TRBJ2-7; d_gene: -; CDR3nt: TGCGCCAGCAGCTTGAAGTGGGGGGTGAACGAGCAGTACTTC; CDR3aa: CASSLKWGVNEQYF
v_gene: TRBV4-2; abundance: -; j_gene: TRBJ2-2; d_gene: TRBD1; CDR3nt: TGTGCCAGCAGCCTCCAACCGGACAGGGCTCACACCGGGGAGCTGTTTTTT; CDR3aa: CASSLQPDRAHTGELFF
v_gene: TRBV18; abundance: -; j_gene: TRBJ2-3; d_gene: -; CDR3nt: TGTGCCAGCTCACCACCCGGGGCAGGATCCACAGATACGCAGTATTTT; CDR3aa: CASSPPGAGSTDTQYF
v_gene: TRBV9; abundance: -; j_gene: TRBJ2-2; d_gene: TRBD1; CDR3nt: TGTGCCAGCAGCACCCGGGGGACAGGGGGCACCGGGGAGCTGTTTTTT; CDR3aa: CASSTRGTGGTGELFF
v_gene: TRBV28; abundance: -; j_gene: TRBJ2-7; d_gene: -; CDR3nt: TGTGCCAGCAGTGAGTCGGGCGGGGTCCCCTACGAGCAGTACTTC; CDR3aa: CASSESGGVPYEQYF
v_gene: TRBV20-1; abundance: -; j_gene: TRBJ1-2; d_gene: -; CDR3nt: TGCAGTGCTCCCAGGGTAAATGGCTACACCTTC; CDR3aa: CSAPRVNGYTF
v_gene: TRBV28; abundance: -; j_gene: TRBJ1-4; d_gene: -; CDR3nt: TGTGCCAGCAGTTTAAAGGGGGGAGGAAAACTGTTTTTT; CDR3aa: CASSLKGGGKLFF
v_gene: TRBV14; abundance: -; j_gene: TRBJ1-3; d_gene: -; CDR3nt: TGTGCCAGCAGCCCCCGGGTCTCTGGAAACACCATATATTTT; CDR3aa: CASSPRVSGNTIYF
v_gene: TRBV11-2; abundance: -; j_gene: TRBJ2-3; d_gene: -; CDR3nt: TGTGCCAGCAGCTTAGATCCGGCGGGATGGCAGTATTTT; CDR3aa: CASSLDPAGWQYF
v_gene: TRBV28; abundance: -; j_gene: TRBJ1-2; d_gene: -; CDR3nt: TGTGCCAGCAGTTTAGGGGCCGCTTATGGCTACACCTTC; CDR3aa: CASSLGAAYGYTF
v_gene: TRBV10-2; abundance: -; j_gene: TRBJ1-5; d_gene: -; CDR3nt: TGCGCCAGCAGTGTGGACGGGGGAGGACCCCAGCATTTT; CDR3aa: CASSVDGGGPQHF